The next 4 T cell receptor beta chains were all read from a single sample in a study of T-cell memory formation after mild COVID-19. TCRdb passed the 5' RACE reads through MiXCR, listing each CDR3 protein once. The top ten clones hold less than 15% of a sample with 25,000 or so distinct CDR3 sequences, roughly 7.4% of them seen once. The specimen sequenced was PBMCs or a T cell subset sorted from them (not recorded which). Receptor source: an adult woman who had mild COVID-19 (a few samples of this study predate the infection). Cell type and time point are not known.

This clonotype was recorded at least ten times. The chain carries TRBV9 and TRBJ2-1; a weak D match, TRBD2 (5 bases). From germline, CDR1 is SGDLS and CDR2 YYNGEE. Trimming took off 2 bases at V and 0 bases at J, with 9 bases between the two ends. The CDR3 covers 15 residues. The CDR3 here is CASSVVGSSYNEQFF. In nucleotides, the CDR3 is TGTGCCAGCAGCGTGGTGGGGAGCTCCTACAATGAGCAGTTCTTC.

This clonotype showed up many times. V is TRBV18 and J is TRBJ1-1; the D gene is possibly TRBD1 (6 bases). Germline assignment: CDR1 KGHSH and CDR2 LQKENI. V lost 3 bases, J lost 6 bases, and 14 bases lay in between. The CDR3 is made up of 14 amino acids. The CDR3 is CASSPLSQGSEAFF. The CDR3 bases are TGTGCCAGCTCACCCCTCAGTCAGGGGTCTGAAGCTTTCTTT.

This clonotype has at least ten counts. The J gene is TRBJ2-1, the V gene TRBV20-1; tentatively, D is TRBD2 (5 bases). Germline V gene lookup returns CDR1 DFQATT and CDR2 SNEGSKA (reference sequence). The germline V and J ends were trimmed by 5 bases and 0 bases, with 11 bases remaining between them. The CDR3 sequence is 14 residues long. In DNA, the CDR3 is TGCAGTGCTCCTAGCTCTTCCTCCTACAATGAGCAGTTCTTC. This sequence encodes CSAPSSSSYNEQFF.

Only a few counts were recorded for this clonotype. The rearrangement uses TRBV19 and TRBJ2-6, with 7 bases identical to TRBD1. CDR3 length: 15 residues. Looked up from germline, CDR1 is LNHDA and CDR2 is SQIVND (reference sequence). Trimming took 8 bases from V and 2 from J; bases not matched to a gene: 6. CDR3 sequence reads: CASHYRGAGANVLTF. DNA of the CDR3: TGTGCCAGTCATTACAGGGGAGCTGGGGCCAACGTCCTGACTTTC.